The sequence of this T cell receptor beta chain was determined in a study of read filtering for tumor transcriptome and immune sequencing. Study-level background: Transcriptome libraries were built from DNase-treated RNA.

From approximately 430 ng of RNA, a library with molecular barcoded alpha/delta and beta/gamma adaptors was made. TCRdb recomputed calls from the reads with MiXCR, one row per CDR3 protein. The data contain 60,000 to 75,000 distinct CDR3 sequences, around 19% of them singletons. About this clonotype: One base away lies a much larger clone, so this may be a sequencing read error.

The receptor was isolated from a donor at least 40 years old with multiple myeloma. Sequencing used a population of CD138-negative cells sorted from bone marrow.

CDR3 residues: CAGSFGLNTEAFF. CDR3 DNA sequence: TGTGCCGGCAGCTTCGGGTTGAACACTGAAGCTTTCTTT. The chain combines TRBV5-5 with TRBJ1-1, with unresolved D. The CDR3 has 13 amino acids. Germline values: CDR1 SGHKS, CDR2 YYEKEE (reference sequence).